Each of the 30 T cell receptor beta chains below was sequenced from the same sample in a study of blood T cell repertoires in COVID-19. The assay was immunoSEQ multiplex PCR, and TCRdb's table has in-frame clones only and misses some. The sample shows about 100,000 clones, roughly 85% of them seen only once. The sequencing input was PBMCs or T cells enriched from blood (not recorded which). These receptor sequences come from a woman aged 50 to 60 who had recovered from COVID-19.

The V call is TRBV19, the J call TRBJ2-5; D is unclear. Per the germline V gene, CDR1 is LNHDA and CDR2 is SQIVND (reference sequence). Trimming removed 4 bases at V and 4 bases at J, with 10 bases between. The CDR3 contains 13 residues. DNA for the CDR3: TGTGCCAGTAGTAGCCGGGTCGGAGAGACCCAGTACTTC. This translates into CASSSRVGETQYF. Filled out from reference TRBV19 and TRBJ2-5, the complete variable domain reads DGGITQSPKYLFRKEGQNVTLSCEQNLNHDAMYWYRQDPGQGLRLIYYSQIVNDFQKGDIAEGYSVSREKKESFPLTVTSAQKNPTAFYLCASSSRVGETQYFGPGTRLLVL.

This clone was seen once. This chain uses TRBV5-1 with TRBJ1-3; D not certain. The germline CDR1 and CDR2 sequences are SGHRS and YFSETQ. The CDR3 sequence is 15 residues long. Between the trimmed V and J ends, which lost 4 bases and 4 bases, there was a span of 15 bases. CDR3 in DNA: TGCGCCAGCAGCCAGATCGGACTCGGGGGAAACACCATATATTTT. It translates to CASSQIGLGGNTIYF.

The chain is built from TRBV19 and TRBJ2-5, with 10 bases aligning to TRBD2. CDR1 and CDR2 (germline): LNHDA, SQIVND (reference sequence). V dropped 4 bases and J dropped 3; count of bases not matched to a gene: 5. CDR3 length: 15 amino acids. The CDR3 DNA follows: TGTGCCAGTAGTAATAACGGACTAGCGGAAGAGACCCAGTACTTC. Its protein product is CASSNNGLAEETQYF.

The genes are TRBV5-8 and TRBJ1-1; maybe TRBD1 (5 bases). V lost 0 bases, J lost 1 base, and 10 bases lay in between. The CDR3 runs to 15 residues. Germline V lookup: CDR1 SGHTS, CDR2 YDEGEE. CDR3 bases: TGTGCCAGCAGCTTGGACGCAGGGAAGAACACTGAAGCTTTCTTT. Translation gives CASSLDAGKNTEAFF.

This clone was recorded once. This rearrangement joins TRBV5-1 to TRBJ2-5; 8 bases agree with TRBD2. CDR3 length: 15 amino acids. Losses at the gene ends were 4 bases for V and 5 bases for J; bases not matched to a gene: 10. CDR1 is SGHRS and CDR2 is YFSETQ in the germline V gene. Here the CDR3 reads CASSAAGTSRETQYF. CDR3 bases: TGCGCCAGCAGCGCTGCCGGGACTAGTCGCGAGACCCAGTACTTC.

The chain joins TRBV6-4 to TRBJ2-1; 9 nucleotides agree with TRBD1. V was pared by 6 bases and J by 13 bases, with 4 bases of the junction left unmatched. This CDR3 comprises 11 residues. Germline V lookup: CDR1 MRHNA, CDR2 SNTAGT. CDR3 loop: CASRQGASQFF. The CDR3 nucleotides are TGTGCCAGCAGACAGGGGGCATCCCAGTTCTTC.

This clone was observed once. The chain uses TRBV5-6 and TRBJ2-7, with D possibly being TRBD2 (6 bases). The V end was cut by 1 base, the J end by 2 bases, with 19 bases between. The CDR3 runs 17 residues. The germline V gene encodes CDR1 SGHDT and CDR2 YYEEEE. The CDR3 loop is CASSLIVGTRTPYEQYF. The CDR3 coding sequence is TGTGCCAGCAGCTTGATTGTAGGGACTCGAACCCCCTACGAGCAGTACTTC.

The V call is TRBV28, the J call TRBJ1-1, with 7 bases aligning to TRBD1. Germline loops: CDR1 MDHEN, CDR2 SYDVKM. This CDR3 comprises 12 residues. The V and J ends lost 5 bases and 5 bases, in that order; junction bases with no gene match: 2. Here the CDR3 reads CASSAGGTEAFF. The DNA of the CDR3 is TGTGCCAGCAGTGCAGGGGGTACTGAAGCTTTCTTT.

In nucleotides, the CDR3 is TGTGCCAGCAGCCCAGACGGCCCTAGCGGGATAGACGAGCAGTACTTC. Encoded protein: CASSPDGPSGIDEQYF. This rearrangement joins TRBV3-1 (or the pseudogene TRBV3-2) to TRBJ2-7; the match to TRBD2 covers 9 bases. V lost 4 bases to trimming and J lost 5 bases; unmatched junction nucleotides: 12. The CDR3 spans 16 residues. Looked up from germline, CDR1 is LGHDT and CDR2 is YNNKEL (reference sequence).

This clone was seen more than once but under ten times. The chain carries TRBV7-9 and TRBJ1-1; D is unresolved. The germline CDR1 and CDR2 sequences are SEHNR and FQNEAQ (reference sequence). The V gene lost 1 base and the J gene lost 4 bases, with 4 bases spanning the gap. The CDR3 is 12 residues long. Here the CDR3 DNA reads TGTGCCAGCAGCTTAGGTATCACTGAAGCTTTCTTT. It specifies CASSLGITEAFF.

The chain recombines TRBV5-1 with TRBJ2-3; 10 bases match TRBD2. Germline CDR1 SGHRS, CDR2 YFSETQ. V shed 0 bases, J shed 2 bases, and the junction held 3 bases outside the gene matches. This CDR3 has 16 amino acids. The CDR3 spells CASSLDSGRSTDTQYF. In nucleotides, the CDR3 is TGCGCCAGCAGCTTGGATAGCGGGAGGTCCACAGATACGCAGTATTTT.

This chain links TRBV6-5 with TRBJ1-6, with a weak D call TRBD1 (5 bases). This CDR3 comprises 15 residues. V lost 11 bases, J lost 0 bases, and 14 bases lay in between. CDR1 is MNHEY, CDR2 SVGAGI, per germline. The CDR3 spells CAGGKGSSYNSPLHF. The CDR3 DNA reads TGTGCCGGGGGGAAGGGGAGCTCCTATAATTCACCCCTCCACTTT.

J is TRBJ1-3 and V is TRBV7-9, with D unresolved. The germline gives CDR1 SEHNR, CDR2 FQNEAQ (reference sequence). This CDR3 spans 14 amino acids. V lost 3 bases, J lost 0 bases, and 6 bases lay in between. CDR3 coding DNA: TGTGCCAGCAGCTTGGCGGGCTCTGGAAACACCATATATTTT. This gives the protein CASSLAGSGNTIYF.

This clone was detected once. The chain combines TRBV18 with TRBJ2-7, with D perhaps TRBD2 (5 bases). V was shortened by 2 bases and J by 2 bases, with 13 bases between the two germline ends. This CDR3 spans 15 amino acids. Germline V CDR1 and CDR2: KGHSH, LQKENI. The CDR3: CASSPSGFQAYEQYF. The CDR3, as DNA: TGTGCCAGCTCACCATCGGGGTTCCAAGCCTACGAGCAGTACTTC.

There are a few counts of this clone. The gene calls are TRBV5-1 and TRBJ2-7; TRBD1 matches 7 bases. The CDR3 runs 14 residues. CDR1 and CDR2 (germline): SGHRS, YFSETQ. V shed 4 bases and J 4 bases; nucleotides not matched to a gene: 8. As DNA, the CDR3 is TGCGCCAGCAGCCCTAGGACAGGTTCATACGAGCAGTACTTC. The encoded protein is CASSPRTGSYEQYF.

The chain has TRBV7-2 and TRBJ2-1, with a weak D call TRBD2 (6 bases). The germline V gene has CDR1 SGHTA and CDR2 FQGNSA. With 4 bases removed from V and 0 bases from J, the gap between germline ends came to 16 bases. The CDR3 contains 17 residues. In nucleotides, the CDR3 is TGTGCCAGCAGCTCAAGGTGGAGGGCGCGCTCCTACAATGAGCAGTTCTTC. The encoded protein is CASSSRWRARSYNEQFF.

The J gene is TRBJ2-3, the V gene TRBV5-4; a possible D gene is TRBD2 (5 bases). There are 16 residues in the CDR3. Trimming took 0 bases from V and 0 from J, leaving 11 bases between them. Germline V gene lookup returns CDR1 SGHNT and CDR2 YYREEE (reference sequence). CDR3 bases: TGTGCCAGCAGCTTGGGCCCTGGCGGGAGCACAGATACGCAGTATTTT. It is translated as CASSLGPGGSTDTQYF. The full variable domain, rest sourced from reference TRBV5-4 and TRBJ2-3, is ETGVTQSPTHLIKTRGQQVTLRCSSQSGHNTVSWYQQALGQGPQFIFQYYREEENGRGNFPPRFSGLQFPNYSSELNVNALELDDSALYLCASSLGPGGSTDTQYFGPGTRLTVL.

This rearrangement joins TRBV5-4 to TRBJ2-1; possibly TRBD2 for D (5 bases). This CDR3 has 14 amino acids. The V gene lost 2 bases and the J gene lost 2 bases, with 8 bases spanning the gap. The germline gives CDR1 SGHNT, CDR2 YYREEE (reference sequence). CDR3: CASSLRGAYNEQFF. The DNA of the CDR3 is TGTGCCAGCAGCTTACGGGGAGCCTACAATGAGCAGTTCTTC.

The chain carries TRBV19 and TRBJ1-1; D is unclear. CDR3 length equals 14 residues. In germline, CDR1 is LNHDA, CDR2 SQIVND (reference sequence). V was shortened by 3 bases and J by 2 bases, with 10 bases between the two germline ends. Here the CDR3 reads CASSIRGSNTEAFF. The CDR3 nucleotides read TGTGCCAGTAGTATCCGGGGAAGTAACACTGAAGCTTTCTTT.

This clone occurred a few times. At the DNA level, this CDR3 is encoded by other sequences in the same sample as well. The rearrangement uses TRBV27 and TRBJ2-6; unclear D gene. V lost 4 bases to trimming and J lost 0 bases, with 4 bases between them. The CDR3 extends over 14 amino acids. CDR1 and CDR2 from the germline V gene are MNHEY and SMNVEV (reference sequence). This chain's CDR3 is CASSSYSGANVLTF. Written as DNA, the CDR3 is TGTGCCAGCAGTTCCTACTCTGGGGCCAACGTCCTGACTTTC. Full variable domain (rest looked up from reference TRBV27 and TRBJ2-6): EAQVTQNPRYLITVTGKKLTVTCSQNMNHEYMSWYRQDPGLGLRQIYYSMNVEVTDKGDVPEGYKVSRKEKRNFPLILESPSPNQTSLYFCASSSYSGANVLTFGAGSRLTVL.

The chain carries TRBV19 and TRBJ1-5, with D unresolved. There are 12 residues in the CDR3. V lost 5 bases, J lost 8 bases, and 10 bases lay in between. Germline values: CDR1 LNHDA, CDR2 SQIVND (reference sequence). In DNA form, the CDR3 reads TGTGCCAGTAGTTCGGGTAACAAGCCCCAGCATTTT. It codes for CASSSGNKPQHF.

The chain carries TRBV5-1 and TRBJ2-7; TRBD2 might be the D (6 bases). The length of the CDR3 is 14 residues. Germline CDR1 and CDR2: SGHRS and YFSETQ. Between the trimmed V and J ends, which lost 2 bases and 0 bases, there was a span of 9 bases. Written as DNA, the CDR3 is TGCGCCAGCAGCTTCGGGGGTTACTCCTACGAGCAGTACTTC. Its protein is CASSFGGYSYEQYF.

The chain is built from TRBV9 and TRBJ2-5, with 8 positions matching TRBD2. CDR3 length: 15 residues. The V gene's germline CDR1 is SGDLS and CDR2 YYNGEE. V was pared by 0 bases and J by 5 bases, with 6 bases of the junction left unmatched. CDR3 in DNA: TGTGCCAGCAGCGTAGACTTCGGGGGGGCGGAGACCCAGTACTTC. Its translation is CASSVDFGGAETQYF.

The V and J genes are TRBV9 and TRBJ1-1, with D perhaps matching TRBD1 (5 bases). Per the germline V gene, CDR1 is SGDLS and CDR2 is YYNGEE. The V end lost 0 bases, the J end lost 7 bases, and 16 bases lay between the germline ends. The CDR3 loop spans 15 amino acids. CDR3 coding DNA: TGTGCCAGCAGCGTAGGGGGCCACCTCGGGGGTGAAGCTTTCTTT. This translates into CASSVGGHLGGEAFF.

The chain couples TRBV7-3 to TRBJ2-6, with a weak D call TRBD2 (5 bases). The germline V gene encodes CDR1 SGHTA and CDR2 FQGTGA. There are 16 residues in the CDR3. Trimming removed 1 base at V and 2 bases at J, with 9 bases between. CDR3 residues: CASSLIPSPGANVLTF. The DNA for the CDR3 is TGTGCCAGCAGCTTAATTCCTAGCCCTGGGGCCAACGTCCTGACTTTC.

The chain employs TRBV20-1 and TRBJ1-5, with 12 bases fitting TRBD1. CDR1 and CDR2 from the germline V gene are DFQATT and SNEGSKA (reference sequence). The CDR3 runs to 17 residues. Trimming cost V 3 bases and J 6 bases; bases outside gene matches: 12. CDR3 sequence (DNA): TGCAGTGCTAGTCGCCGGGACAGGGGGCAGATACGTCAGCCCCAGCATTTT. Its protein product is CSASRRDRGQIRQPQHF.

CDR3 in DNA: TGCGCCAGCAGCCACCCCGGGCGGGACAGGGGGTTCCGGCAGTACTTC. This sequence encodes CASSHPGRDRGFRQYF. The V call is TRBV4-1, the J call TRBJ2-7, with 11 positions matching TRBD1. The CDR3 extends over 16 amino acids. V shed 3 bases and J 9 bases; nucleotides not matched to a gene: 13. From germline, CDR1 is MGHRA and CDR2 YSYEKL.

The CDR3 protein is CASSPSTGSVYGYTF. CDR3 sequence (DNA): TGTGCCAGTAGTCCGTCCACAGGGTCAGTCTATGGCTACACCTTC. This chain connects TRBV19 to TRBJ1-2; D is perhaps TRBD1 (6 bases). Germline V gives CDR1 LNHDA, CDR2 SQIVND (reference sequence). This CDR3 is built from 15 residues. Between the trimmed V and J ends, which lost 5 bases and 4 bases, there was a span of 17 bases.

V usage is TRBV19 and J usage is TRBJ2-5; 10 bases line up with TRBD2. CDR3 size: 16 residues. Germline CDR1 LNHDA, CDR2 SQIVND (reference sequence). J gave up 3 bases and V 9 bases, and 13 bases lay outside the gene matches. The chain's CDR3 is CASRGPGTSEKETQYF. In DNA form, the CDR3 reads TGTGCCAGCCGAGGGCCCGGGACTAGCGAAAAAGAGACCCAGTACTTC.

V usage is TRBV30 and J usage is TRBJ1-5; 9 bases match TRBD1. Trimming removed 5 bases from V and 6 bases from J; junction bases left unmatched: 8. The CDR3 consists of 14 residues. Germline-derived CDR1 and CDR2 are GTSNPN and SVGIG (reference sequence). CDR3 sequence reads: CAWHTGGSGQPQHF. CDR3 DNA sequence: TGTGCCTGGCATACAGGGGGCTCTGGTCAGCCCCAGCATTTT.